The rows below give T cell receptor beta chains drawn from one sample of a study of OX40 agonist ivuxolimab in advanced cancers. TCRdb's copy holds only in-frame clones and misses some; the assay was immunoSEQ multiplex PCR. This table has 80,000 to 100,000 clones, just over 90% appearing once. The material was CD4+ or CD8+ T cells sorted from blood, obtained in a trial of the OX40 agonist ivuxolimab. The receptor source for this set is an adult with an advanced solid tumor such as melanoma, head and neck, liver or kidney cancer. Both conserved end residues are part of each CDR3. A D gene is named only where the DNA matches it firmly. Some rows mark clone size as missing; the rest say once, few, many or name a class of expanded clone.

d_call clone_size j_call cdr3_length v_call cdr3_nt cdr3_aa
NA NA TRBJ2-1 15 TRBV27 TGTGCCAGCAGTTTATACAGTCGAATCCCGAATGAGCAGTTCTTC CASSLYSRIPNEQFF
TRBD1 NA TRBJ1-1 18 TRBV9 TGTGCCAGCAGCTTAACAGGGGTCGATGTGCCATCGAACACTGAAGCTTTCTTT CASSLTGVDVPSNTEAFF
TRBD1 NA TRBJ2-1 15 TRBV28 TGTGCCAGCAGAACCCCCTGGACAGGGCTCAATGAGCAGTTCTTC CASRTPWTGLNEQFF
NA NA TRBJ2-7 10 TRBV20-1 TGCAGTGCGGGAAGTTACGAGCAGTACTTC CSAGSYEQYF
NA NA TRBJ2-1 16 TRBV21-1 TGTGCCAGCAGCAAAGTACTAGCGGGAGATGAGAATGAGCAGTTCTTC CASSKVLAGDENEQFF
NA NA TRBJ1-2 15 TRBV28 TGTGCCAGCAGTAAAAACTTTCCCCGTCTACAGGGCTACACCTTC CASSKNFPRLQGYTF
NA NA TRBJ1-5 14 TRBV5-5 TGTGCCAGCAGCTTGAGCGGGGTAGGTCAGCCCCAGCATTTT CASSLSGVGQPQHF
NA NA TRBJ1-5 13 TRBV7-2 TGTGCCAGCAGCTTAGGAGGATCCCAGCCCCAGCATTTT CASSLGGSQPQHF
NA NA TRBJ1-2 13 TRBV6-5 TGTGCCAGCACTCAAAGGGGCTCAGGCGGCTACACCTTC CASTQRGSGGYTF
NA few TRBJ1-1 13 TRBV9 TGTGCCAGCAGCGTAGACATGAACACTGAAGCTTTCTTT CASSVDMNTEAFF
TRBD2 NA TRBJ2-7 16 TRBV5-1 TGCGCCAGCAGCTCTGGCGGTTTAGCGGGAACCTACGAGCAGTACTTC CASSSGGLAGTYEQYF
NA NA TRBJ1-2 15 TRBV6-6 TGTGCCAGCAGTCAAGGACAAGGGCGTTACTATGGCTACACCTTC CASSQGQGRYYGYTF
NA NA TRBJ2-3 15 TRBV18 TGTGCCAGCTCACCCGACAGCATAAACACAGATACGCAGTATTTT CASSPDSINTDTQYF
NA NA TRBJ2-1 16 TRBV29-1 TGCAGCACATATTCGGGCCGCGAGAGCTCCTACAATGAGCAGTTCTTC CSTYSGRESSYNEQFF
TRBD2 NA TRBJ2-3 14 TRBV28 TGTGCCAGCAGGCTCTCTAGGGGGCGGGAGGGCCTCTATTTT CASRLSRGREGLYF
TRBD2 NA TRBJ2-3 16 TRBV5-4 TGTGCCAGCACCTTGAAAAGACTAGCCTTCACAGATACGCAGTATTTT CASTLKRLAFTDTQYF
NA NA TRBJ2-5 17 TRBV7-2 TGTGCCAGCAGCTTAGCGAATGTGAGGGTTTCGGGAAAGACCCAGTACTTC CASSLANVRVSGKTQYF
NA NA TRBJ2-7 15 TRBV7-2 TGTGCCAGCAGCTTGGCGGGGTCAAGCTCCTACGAGCAGTACTTC CASSLAGSSSYEQYF
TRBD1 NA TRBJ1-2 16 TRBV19 TGTGCCAGTAGTCTTGGGGGACAGCTTATCAACTATGGCTACACCTTC CASSLGGQLINYGYTF
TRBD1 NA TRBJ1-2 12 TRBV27 TGTGCCAGCAGACAGGGGACCTATGGCTACACCTTC CASRQGTYGYTF
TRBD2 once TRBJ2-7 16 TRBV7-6 TGTGCCAGCAGCTTAGGGGCTAGCGGGAGCTTCTACGAGCAGTACTTC CASSLGASGSFYEQYF
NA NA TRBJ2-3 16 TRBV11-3 TGTGCCAGCAGCTTAGAGGATTTTAGCCGCACAGATACGCAGTATTTT CASSLEDFSRTDTQYF
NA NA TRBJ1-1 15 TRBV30 TGTGCCTGGAGTGTGAGAGGGGCACTGAACACTGAAGCTTTCTTT CAWSVRGALNTEAFF
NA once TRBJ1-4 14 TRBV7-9 TGTGCCAGCAGTTACAGCTCAACTAATGAAAAACTGTTTTTT CASSYSSTNEKLFF
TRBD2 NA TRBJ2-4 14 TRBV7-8 TGTGCCAGCAGCTTAGTAGCGGGGGAAAACATTCAGTACTTC CASSLVAGENIQYF
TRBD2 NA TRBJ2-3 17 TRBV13 TGTGCCAGCAGCTTAAGACTAGCGGGAGGCCCCACAGATACGCAGTATTTT CASSLRLAGGPTDTQYF
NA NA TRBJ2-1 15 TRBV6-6 TGTGCCAGCAGCCCCCCGGGGCGATTCTACAATGAGCAGTTCTTC CASSPPGRFYNEQFF
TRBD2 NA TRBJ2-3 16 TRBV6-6 TGTGCCAGCAGTTACGGTGGGACTAGCGTGCCAGATACGCAGTATTTT CASSYGGTSVPDTQYF
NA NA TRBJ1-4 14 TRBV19 TGTGCCAGTAGTTCCAGACGGGTGAGTGAAAAACTGTTTTTT CASSSRRVSEKLFF
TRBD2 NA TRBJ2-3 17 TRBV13 TGTGCCAGCACTAATCGCGGACTAGCAACGAGCACAGATACGCAGTATTTT CASTNRGLATSTDTQYF
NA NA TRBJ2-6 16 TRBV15 TGTGCCACCACCTCCGGCGGCAACTCTGGGGCCAACGTCCTGACTTTC CATTSGGNSGANVLTF
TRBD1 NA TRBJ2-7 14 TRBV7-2 TGTGCCAGCAGCGCAAGACAGGGCCGGGGCGAGCAGTACTTC CASSARQGRGEQYF
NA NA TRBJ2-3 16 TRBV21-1 TGTGCCAGCAGCAAAGGAGGTGGGGGGAGCACAGATACGCAGTATTTT CASSKGGGGSTDTQYF
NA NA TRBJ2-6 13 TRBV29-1 TGCAGCGTAGCGCCCTCTGGGGCCAACGTCCTGACTTTC CSVAPSGANVLTF
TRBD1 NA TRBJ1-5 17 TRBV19 TGTGCCAGTAGTATGGCGTACACCGGGACAGGTAATCAGCCCCAGCATTTT CASSMAYTGTGNQPQHF
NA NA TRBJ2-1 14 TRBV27 TGTGCCAGCAGTTTATTCAGGGGAACAAATGAGCAGTTCTTC CASSLFRGTNEQFF
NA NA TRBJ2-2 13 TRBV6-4 TGTGCCAGCAGTGACTCGGAGTCCGGGGAGCTGTTTTTT CASSDSESGELFF
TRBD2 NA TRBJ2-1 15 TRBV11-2 TGTGCCAGCAGCTTAGCTACTAGCGGGAGTGGTGAGCAGTTCTTC CASSLATSGSGEQFF
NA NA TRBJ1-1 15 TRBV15 TGTGCCACCAGCTGGGTTTCGGGAGTGAACACTGAAGCTTTCTTT CATSWVSGVNTEAFF
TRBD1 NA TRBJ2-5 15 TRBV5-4 TGTGCCAGCAGCCGACAGGGTATTGGCCAAGAGACCCAGTACTTC CASSRQGIGQETQYF
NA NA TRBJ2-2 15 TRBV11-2 TGTGCCAGCAGCTTAGAATACAGGGTAGCCGGGGAGCTGTTTTTT CASSLEYRVAGELFF
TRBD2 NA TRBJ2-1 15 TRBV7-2 TGTGCCAGCAACCTGGGCGGGAGGGCCAGCAATGAGCAGTTCTTC CASNLGGRASNEQFF
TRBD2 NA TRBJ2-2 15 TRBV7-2 TGTGCCAGCAGCTTAACTAGCGGGAGCACCGGGGAGCTGTTTTTT CASSLTSGSTGELFF